The clone carrying this TCR beta chain was recorded a few times. These data come from a study of blood T cell repertoires in COVID-19. About the research overall: COVID-19 samples, acute and convalescent, were from the United States, Italy and Spain. PBMCs, B-cell-depleted T cells, or T cells provided the cDNA or gDNA that made up the material.

Source study methods: Nucleated cell counts were estimated from reference gene primer amplification. TCRdb's table, derived via immunoSEQ multiplex PCR, lists solely in-frame clones and lacks some. V, J and clone size derive from that table, while D and trimming were established from the DNA sequence. The sample has about 670,000 clones, around 90% seen once. Per germline, CDR1 MNHEY and CDR2 SMNVEV (reference sequence). The V segment lost 5 bases and the J segment 7 bases; nucleotides outside the gene matches: 4. The CDR3 length is 12 residues. The chain carries TRBV27 and TRBJ1-1, with TRBD1 identical over 7 bases. Sequenced input: peripheral blood. The clonotype originates from a woman aged 18-29 years with acute or convalescent COVID-19. The CDR3 loop reads CASSPQGGEAFF. The DNA for the CDR3 is TGTGCCAGCAGTCCGCAGGGGGGTGAAGCTTTCTTT.